These 16 T cell receptor beta chains share one sample of origin, sequenced in a study of identical twins. TCRdb recomputed calls from the 5' RACE reads with MiXCR, one row per CDR3 protein. The table includes nearly 650,000 distinct CDR3 sequences, less than 9% detected once. The same data also contributed to another study, on yellow fever vaccine responses in identical twins.

Sequenced: PBMCs. The source of these receptors is a woman aged 18-30 years in good health.

The V and J genes are TRBV7-9 and TRBJ1-6; D uncertain. Trimming removed 2 bases from V and 10 bases from J, with 18 bases in between. Germline CDR1 reads SEHNR; CDR2 reads FQNEAQ (reference sequence). The CDR3 is 16 amino acids. CDR3 nucleotide sequence: TGTGCCAGCAGCTTATTATCCATGGGAATCCGCTCACCCCTCCACTTT. Its translation: CASSLLSMGIRSPLHF.

Written as DNA, the CDR3 is TGCGCCAGCAGCTGGGGACAGGACAATGAGCAGTTCTTC. Its translation is CASSWGQDNEQFF. This chain connects TRBV5-1 to TRBJ2-1, with 8 bases lining up with TRBD1. The CDR3 extends over 13 amino acids. Germline V gene lookup returns CDR1 SGHRS and CDR2 YFSETQ. V lost 3 bases, J lost 5 bases, and 1 base stayed unmatched.

This clonotype was counted at least ten times. V usage is TRBV12-3 or TRBV12-4 and J usage is TRBJ1-1, with TRBD1 matching 7 bases. V lost 7 bases, J lost 4 bases, and 9 bases stayed unmatched. This CDR3 has 14 amino acids. DNA of the CDR3: TGTGCCAGCAAAAGACAGGGTCTAGGCACTGAAGCTTTCTTT. This translates into CASKRQGLGTEAFF.

There are many counts of this clonotype. V usage is TRBV18 and J usage is TRBJ1-1; D uncertain. Per the germline V gene, CDR1 is KGHSH and CDR2 is LQKENI. Trimming shortened V by 5 bases and J by 6 bases, and 13 bases separated the two germline ends. The CDR3 sequence is 13 residues long. CDR3 bases: TGTGCCAGCTCAGGACGCCCCGGGGCTGAAGCTTTCTTT. Amino acids: CASSGRPGAEAFF.

This clonotype was seen a handful of times. V and J are TRBV10-3 and TRBJ2-7, with unresolved D. The ends were cut back, 5 bases at V and 2 bases at J, with 7 bases in the middle. The CDR3 sequence is 12 residues long. Germline-derived CDR1 and CDR2 are ENHRY and SYGVKD. The CDR3 spells CAISNSPYEQYF. DNA for the CDR3: TGTGCCATCAGTAACAGCCCCTACGAGCAGTACTTC.

This clonotype was detected ten times or more. The DNA for the CDR3 is TGTGCCACCAGTGACACAGGGGTCCAAGAGACCCAGTACTTC. Protein sequence: CATSDTGVQETQYF. V and J are TRBV24-1 and TRBJ2-5; 7 bases map to TRBD1. V lost 4 bases to trimming and J lost 1 base; unmatched junction nucleotides: 2. The length of the CDR3 is 14 residues. Germline V gene lookup returns CDR1 KGHDR and CDR2 SFDVKD.

This clonotype was found many times. The chain has TRBV5-1 and TRBJ1-1; D not certain. The V gene's germline CDR1 is SGHRS and CDR2 YFSETQ. V was pared by 0 bases and J by 0 bases, with 9 bases between. The CDR3 has 15 residues. The CDR3 DNA follows: TGCGCCAGCAGCTTGGTACGGAACATGAACACTGAAGCTTTCTTT. As protein: CASSLVRNMNTEAFF. Full variable domain (rest looked up from reference TRBV5-1 and TRBJ1-1): KAGVTQTPRYLIKTRGQQVTLSCSPISGHRSVSWYQQTPGQGLQFLFEYFSETQRNKGNFPGRFSGRQFSNSRSEMNVSTLELGDSALYLCASSLVRNMNTEAFFGQGTRLTVV.

This clonotype was seen a handful of times. This sequence joins TRBV6-5 and TRBJ1-6; the match to TRBD1 covers 8 bases. This CDR3 region has 17 residues. Germline V gene lookup returns CDR1 MNHEY and CDR2 SVGAGI. V dropped 4 bases and J dropped 4; count of bases not matched to a gene: 9. The CDR3 sequence: CASSLRRDRRYNSPLHF. The CDR3 DNA reads TGTGCCAGCAGTTTACGCCGGGACAGGAGATATAATTCACCCCTCCACTTT.

This chain connects TRBV6-1 to TRBJ2-1, with 8 bases fitting TRBD2. The trim removed 6 bases at V and 4 bases at J, leaving 5 bases unmatched. The CDR3 sequence is 14 residues long. Germline CDR1 MNHNS, CDR2 SASEGT. The CDR3 region is CASSQGLAYNEQFF. CDR3 DNA sequence: TGTGCCAGCAGCCAAGGACTAGCTTACAATGAGCAGTTCTTC.

V is TRBV20-1 and J is TRBJ1-4, with D perhaps matching TRBD1 (5 bases). V lost 3 bases, J lost 15 bases, and 11 bases lay in between. Germline CDR1 is DFQATT and CDR2 is SNEGSKA (reference sequence). The CDR3 length is 10 residues. CDR3 DNA sequence: TGCAGTGCTAGTAGGGGTTTGGTGTTTTTT. Its protein is CSASRGLVFF.

The chain combines TRBV12-3 or TRBV12-4 with TRBJ1-1; tentatively, D is TRBD1 (6 bases). This CDR3 spans 12 amino acids. V shed 6 bases and J shed 9 bases, with 14 bases lying between them. CDR3 loop: CASSQTQGQAFF. CDR3 in DNA: TGTGCCAGCAGCCAAACACAGGGACAAGCTTTCTTT.

This clonotype appeared many times. This chain connects TRBV7-2 to TRBJ2-1; 8 bases line up with TRBD2. The germline CDR1 and CDR2 sequences are SGHTA and FQGNSA. The trim removed 1 base at V and 6 bases at J, leaving 5 bases unmatched. This CDR3 is 15 amino acids long. CDR3 region: CASSLVPLAGNEQFF. CDR3 nucleotides: TGTGCCAGCAGCTTAGTTCCCCTAGCGGGCAATGAGCAGTTCTTC.

The chain is built from TRBV6-2 or TRBV6-3 and TRBJ2-5, with 8 bases matching TRBD1. CDR1 is MNHEY, CDR2 SVGEGT, per germline. With V trimmed by 2 bases and J by 5 bases, 7 bases remained unmatched. The CDR3 loop spans 15 amino acids. DNA for the CDR3: TGTGCCAGCAGTTACGGCAGGGGGCGTAGGGAGACCCAGTACTTC. Translation: CASSYGRGRRETQYF.

This clonotype turned up a few times. The CDR3 sequence: CASSFDGTPQHF. CDR3 sequence (DNA): TGTGCCAGCAGCTTCGACGGGACGCCCCAGCATTTT. The rearrangement joins TRBV7-9 to TRBJ1-5; possible D gene TRBD1, 5 bases. The germline CDR1 and CDR2 sequences are SEHNR and FQNEAQ (reference sequence). The CDR3 is made up of 12 amino acids. Trimming removed 3 bases at V and 9 bases at J, with 9 bases between.

The sample holds many counts of this clonotype. The chain combines TRBV12-3 or TRBV12-4 with TRBJ1-2, with 7 positions matching TRBD1. V lost 0 bases and J lost 12; bases outside the gene matches: 13. CDR3 length: 15 amino acids. The CDR3 reads CASSLAETGRGPNTF. The CDR3 region has the DNA TGTGCCAGCAGTTTAGCGGAGACAGGGCGAGGCCCTAACACCTTC.

This sequence joins TRBV18 and TRBJ1-1; D is unresolved. V was trimmed by 2 bases and J by 4 bases, leaving 8 bases between them. The CDR3 consists of 13 residues. Looked up from germline, CDR1 is KGHSH and CDR2 is LQKENI. CDR3 DNA: TGTGCCAGCTCACCAAATTCTGGCACTGAAGCTTTCTTT. As protein: CASSPNSGTEAFF.